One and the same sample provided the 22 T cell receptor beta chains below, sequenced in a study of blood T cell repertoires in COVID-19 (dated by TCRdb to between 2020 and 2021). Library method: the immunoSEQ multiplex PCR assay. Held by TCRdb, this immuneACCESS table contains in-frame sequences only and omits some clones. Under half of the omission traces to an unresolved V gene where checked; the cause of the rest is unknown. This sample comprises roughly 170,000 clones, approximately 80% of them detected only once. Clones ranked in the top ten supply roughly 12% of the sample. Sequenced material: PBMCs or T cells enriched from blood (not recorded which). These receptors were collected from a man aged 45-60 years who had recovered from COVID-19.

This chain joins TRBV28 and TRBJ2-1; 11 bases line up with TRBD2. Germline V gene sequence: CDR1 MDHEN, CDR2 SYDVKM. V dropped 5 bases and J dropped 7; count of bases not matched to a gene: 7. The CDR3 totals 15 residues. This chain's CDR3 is CASSLLSGGANEQFF. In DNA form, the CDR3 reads TGTGCCAGCAGTCTACTTAGCGGGGGGGCGAATGAGCAGTTCTTC. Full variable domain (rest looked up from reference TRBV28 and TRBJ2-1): DVKVTQSSRYLVKRTGEKVFLECVQDMDHENMFWYRQDPGLGLRLIYFSYDVKMKEKGDIPEGYSVSREKKERFSLILESASTNQTSMYLCASSLLSGGANEQFFGPGTRLTVL.

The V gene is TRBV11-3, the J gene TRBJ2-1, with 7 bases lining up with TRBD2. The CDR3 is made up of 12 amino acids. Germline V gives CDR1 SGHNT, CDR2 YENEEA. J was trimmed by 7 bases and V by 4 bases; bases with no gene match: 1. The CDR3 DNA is TGTGCCAGCAGCTGGGGGGGAAATGAGCAGTTCTTC. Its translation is CASSWGGNEQFF.

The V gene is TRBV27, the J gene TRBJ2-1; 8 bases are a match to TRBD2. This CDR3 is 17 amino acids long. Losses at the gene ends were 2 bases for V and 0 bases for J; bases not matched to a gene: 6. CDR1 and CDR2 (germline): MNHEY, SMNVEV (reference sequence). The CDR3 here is CASSLDRGGASYNEQFF. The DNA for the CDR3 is TGTGCCAGCAGTTTAGATCGGGGGGGGGCCTCCTACAATGAGCAGTTCTTC.

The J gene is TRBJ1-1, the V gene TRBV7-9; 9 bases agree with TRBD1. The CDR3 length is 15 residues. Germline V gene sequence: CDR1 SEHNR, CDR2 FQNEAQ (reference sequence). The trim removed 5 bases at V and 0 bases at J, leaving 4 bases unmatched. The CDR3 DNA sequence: TGTGCCAGCAGCCCCCGGACAGGGGTGAACACTGAAGCTTTCTTT. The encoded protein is CASSPRTGVNTEAFF.

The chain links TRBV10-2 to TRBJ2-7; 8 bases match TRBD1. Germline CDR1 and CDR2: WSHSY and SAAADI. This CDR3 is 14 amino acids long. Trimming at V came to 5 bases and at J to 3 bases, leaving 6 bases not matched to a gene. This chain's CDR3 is CASSRTGTGYEQYF. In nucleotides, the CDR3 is TGCGCCAGCAGTCGGACAGGGACGGGCTACGAGCAGTACTTC.

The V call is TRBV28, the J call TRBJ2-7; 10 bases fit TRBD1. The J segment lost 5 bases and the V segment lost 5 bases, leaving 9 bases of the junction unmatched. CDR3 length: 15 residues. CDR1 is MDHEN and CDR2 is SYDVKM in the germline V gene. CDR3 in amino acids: CASSNPGQGTDEQYF. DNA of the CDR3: TGTGCCAGCAGTAACCCGGGACAGGGGACGGACGAGCAGTACTTC.

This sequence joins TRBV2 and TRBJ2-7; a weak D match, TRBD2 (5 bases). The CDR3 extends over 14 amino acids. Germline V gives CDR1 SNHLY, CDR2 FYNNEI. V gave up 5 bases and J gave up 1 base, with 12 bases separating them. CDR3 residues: CASSSTGKSYEQYF. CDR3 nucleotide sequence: TGTGCCAGCAGTTCGACGGGGAAATCCTACGAGCAGTACTTC.

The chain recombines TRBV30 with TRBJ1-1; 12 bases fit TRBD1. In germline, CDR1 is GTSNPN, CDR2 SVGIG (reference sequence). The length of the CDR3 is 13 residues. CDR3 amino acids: CGGDRGRITEAFF. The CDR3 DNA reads TGTGGGGGGGACAGGGGGCGTATCACTGAAGCTTTCTTT.

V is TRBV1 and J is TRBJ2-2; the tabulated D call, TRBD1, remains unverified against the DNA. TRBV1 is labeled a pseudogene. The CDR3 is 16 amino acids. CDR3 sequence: CTSSQDGARRSGELFF. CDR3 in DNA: TGCACCAGCAGCCAAGATGGGGCCCGAAGAAGCGGGGAGCTGTTTTTT.

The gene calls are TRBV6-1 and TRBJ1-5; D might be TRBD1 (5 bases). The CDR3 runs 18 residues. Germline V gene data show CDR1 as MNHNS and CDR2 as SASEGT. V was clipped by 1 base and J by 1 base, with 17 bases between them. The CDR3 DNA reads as TGTGCCAGCAGTGAAGTCGGGTGGGGAGGGACCAGCAATCAGCCCCAGCATTTT. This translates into CASSEVGWGGTSNQPQHF.

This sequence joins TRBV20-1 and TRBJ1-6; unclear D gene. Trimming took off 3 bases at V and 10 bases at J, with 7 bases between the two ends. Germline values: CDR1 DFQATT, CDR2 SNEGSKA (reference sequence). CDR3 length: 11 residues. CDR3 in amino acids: CSASAGSPLHF. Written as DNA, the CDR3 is TGCAGTGCTAGCGCAGGCTCACCCCTCCACTTT.

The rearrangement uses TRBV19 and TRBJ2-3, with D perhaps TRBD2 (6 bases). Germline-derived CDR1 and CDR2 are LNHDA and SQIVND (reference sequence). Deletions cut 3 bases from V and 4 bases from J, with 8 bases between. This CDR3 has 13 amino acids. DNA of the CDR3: TGTGCCAGTAGTATGAGGGAGGCAGATACGCAGTATTTT. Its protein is CASSMREADTQYF.

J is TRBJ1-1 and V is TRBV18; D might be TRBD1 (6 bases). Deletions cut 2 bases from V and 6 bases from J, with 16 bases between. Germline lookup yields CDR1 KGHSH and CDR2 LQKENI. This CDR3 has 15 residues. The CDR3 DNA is TGTGCCAGCTCACCAGGTGAGGGGGTTCGGGCTGAAGCTTTCTTT. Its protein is CASSPGEGVRAEAFF.

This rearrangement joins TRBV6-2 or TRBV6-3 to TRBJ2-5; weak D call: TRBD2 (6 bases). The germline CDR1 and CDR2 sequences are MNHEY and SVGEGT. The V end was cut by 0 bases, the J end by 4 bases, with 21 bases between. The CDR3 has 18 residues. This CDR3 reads CASSYSEGLGRRTETQYF. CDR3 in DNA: TGTGCCAGCAGTTACTCGGAGGGTCTGGGACGCCGCACAGAGACCCAGTACTTC.

The CDR3 DNA follows: TGTGCCAGCAGACCGCCCCGGTACTATGGCTACACCTTC. Translation: CASRPPRYYGYTF. J is TRBJ1-2 and V is TRBV2; D uncertain. Looked up from germline, CDR1 is SNHLY and CDR2 is FYNNEI. Trimming took off 6 bases at V and 3 bases at J, with 11 bases between the two ends. The CDR3 is 13 residues long.

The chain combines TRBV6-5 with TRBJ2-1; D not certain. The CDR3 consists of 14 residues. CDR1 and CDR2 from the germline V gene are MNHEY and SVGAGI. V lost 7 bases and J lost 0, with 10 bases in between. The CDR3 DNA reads TGTGCCAGCAAAGGCGGTAGCTCCTACAATGAGCAGTTCTTC. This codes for CASKGGSSYNEQFF.

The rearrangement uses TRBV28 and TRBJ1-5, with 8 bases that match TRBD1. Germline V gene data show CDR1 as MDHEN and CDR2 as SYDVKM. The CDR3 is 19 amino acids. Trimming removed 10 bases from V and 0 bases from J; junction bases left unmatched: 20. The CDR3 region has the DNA TGTGCCACCATACCGTATTGGACAGGGATTGGGGGTAGCAATCAGCCCCAGCATTTT. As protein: CATIPYWTGIGGSNQPQHF.

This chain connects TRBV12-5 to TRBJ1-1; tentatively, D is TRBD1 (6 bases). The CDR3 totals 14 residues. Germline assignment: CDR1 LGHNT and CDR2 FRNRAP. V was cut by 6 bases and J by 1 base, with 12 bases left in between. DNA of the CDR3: TGTGCTAGTGGGCCCGGCAGGGGGAACACTGAAGCTTTCTTT. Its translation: CASGPGRGNTEAFF. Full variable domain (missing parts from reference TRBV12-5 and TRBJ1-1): DARVTQTPRHKVTEMGQEVTMRCQPILGHNTVFWYRQTMMQGLELLAYFRNRAPLDDSGMPKDRFSAEMPDATLATLKIQPSEPRDSAVYFCASGPGRGNTEAFFGQGTRLTVV.

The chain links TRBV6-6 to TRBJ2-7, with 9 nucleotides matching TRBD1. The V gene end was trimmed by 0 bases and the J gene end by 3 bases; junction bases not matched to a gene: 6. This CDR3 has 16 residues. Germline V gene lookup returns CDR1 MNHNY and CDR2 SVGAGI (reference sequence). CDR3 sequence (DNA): TGTGCCAGCAGTTACTCGTCGCCGGACAGGGGCTACGAGCAGTACTTC. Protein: CASSYSSPDRGYEQYF.

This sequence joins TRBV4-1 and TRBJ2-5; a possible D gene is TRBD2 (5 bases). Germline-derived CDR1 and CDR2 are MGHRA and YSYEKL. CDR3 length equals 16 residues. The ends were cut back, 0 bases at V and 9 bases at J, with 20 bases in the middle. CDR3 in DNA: TGCGCCAGCAGCCAAGATGTTGGGGTGGCCCTCGGGGCCCAGTACTTC. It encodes CASSQDVGVALGAQYF.

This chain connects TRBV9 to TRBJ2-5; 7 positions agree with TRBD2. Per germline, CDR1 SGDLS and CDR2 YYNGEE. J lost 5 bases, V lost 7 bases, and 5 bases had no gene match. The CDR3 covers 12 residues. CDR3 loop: CASSGLRETQYF. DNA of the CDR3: TGTGCCAGCTCGGGACTACGGGAGACCCAGTACTTC.

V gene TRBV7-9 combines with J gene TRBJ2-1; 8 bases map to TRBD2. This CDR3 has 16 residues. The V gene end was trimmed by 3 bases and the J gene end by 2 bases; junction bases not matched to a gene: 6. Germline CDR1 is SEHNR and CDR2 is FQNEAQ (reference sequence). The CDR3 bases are TGTGCCAGCAGCTTCCTAGGCGGGGGGACCTACAATGAGCAGTTCTTC. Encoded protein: CASSFLGGGTYNEQFF.